This passage covers 20 T cell receptor beta chains from one sample sequenced in a study of siplizumab effects on memory and regulatory T cells. TCRdb's table, derived via immunoSEQ multiplex PCR, lists solely in-frame clones and lacks some. The sample yields approximately 100,000 clones, over 85% seen once. The source material was non-Treg CD4+ T cells sorted from blood. These TCRs come from a human donor in good health.

V usage is TRBV6-5 and J usage is TRBJ2-3, with D uncertain. V lost 6 bases and J lost 6, with 13 bases in between. The V gene's germline CDR1 is MNHEY and CDR2 SVGAGI. This CDR3 is built from 13 residues. CDR3 sequence (DNA): TGTGCCAGCAGATCAGGACGGACGGATACGCAGTATTTT. This codes for CASRSGRTDTQYF.

J is TRBJ2-1 and V is TRBV7-3, with 8 bases aligning to TRBD1. Per the germline V gene, CDR1 is SGHTA and CDR2 is FQGTGA. CDR3 length equals 13 residues. V gave up 4 bases and J gave up 9 bases; unmatched junction bases: 5. The CDR3 sequence: CASSYQGAGEQFF. The CDR3 nucleotides read TGTGCCAGCAGCTATCAGGGGGCGGGTGAGCAGTTCTTC.

This chain links TRBV10-3 with TRBJ2-3; D gene uncertain. CDR3 length: 13 amino acids. Germline V lookup: CDR1 ENHRY, CDR2 SYGVKD. V was trimmed by 7 bases and J by 4 bases, leaving 12 bases between them. The CDR3 sequence: CAITTSPADTQYF. In DNA, the CDR3 is TGTGCCATCACAACTTCTCCGGCAGATACGCAGTATTTT.

V gene TRBV19 combines with J gene TRBJ1-2, with 11 bases identical to TRBD1. The germline V gene encodes CDR1 LNHDA and CDR2 SQIVND (reference sequence). The CDR3 covers 18 residues. V was clipped by 4 bases and J by 6 bases; unmatched bases: 16. The CDR3 DNA is TGTGCCAGTAGTACATCCCTTATATATCGGACAGGGGGCCATGGCTACACCTTC. Its translation: CASSTSLIYRTGGHGYTF.

The chain couples TRBV27 to TRBJ2-1; 8 nucleotides match TRBD1. Germline CDR1 and CDR2: MNHEY and SMNVEV (reference sequence). Losses at the gene ends were 5 bases for V and 9 bases for J; bases not matched to a gene: 12. The CDR3 totals 15 residues. The CDR3 reads CASSLRLTGAGEQFF. CDR3 in DNA: TGTGCCAGCAGTCTAAGATTGACAGGGGCTGGTGAGCAGTTCTTC.

The chain combines TRBV11-2 with TRBJ1-2; possible D gene TRBD1, 5 bases. From germline, CDR1 is SGHAT and CDR2 FQNNGV. Between the trimmed V and J ends, which lost 4 bases and 2 bases, there was a span of 11 bases. The CDR3 covers 14 residues. CDR3 protein: CASSSGPGNYGYTF. The CDR3 region has the DNA TGTGCCAGCAGCTCGGGACCGGGAAACTATGGCTACACCTTC.

The chain combines TRBV30 with TRBJ2-1; 7 nucleotides line up with TRBD2. The CDR3 covers 14 residues. Trimming removed 2 bases from V and 5 bases from J; junction bases left unmatched: 6. Germline V gives CDR1 GTSNPN, CDR2 SVGIG (reference sequence). The CDR3 DNA follows: TGTGCCTGGAGTCGCCAAGCGGGGAACAATGAGCAGTTCTTC. Translation: CAWSRQAGNNEQFF.

The chain has TRBV1 and TRBJ2-2. TRBV1 is a pseudogene segment. CDR3 length: 15 amino acids. The CDR3 region has the DNA TGCACCAGCAGCGCAGGCGGAGTAAATACCGGGGAGCTGTTTTTT. This sequence encodes CTSSAGGVNTGELFF.

V is TRBV7-2 and J is TRBJ2-2; D possibly corresponds to TRBD2 (6 bases). The CDR3 is 15 amino acids. Germline loops: CDR1 SGHTA, CDR2 FQGNSA. Trimming removed 0 bases from V and 3 bases from J, with 8 bases in between. CDR3 amino acids: CASSLALAHTGELFF. CDR3 nucleotides: TGTGCCAGCAGCTTAGCACTAGCCCACACCGGGGAGCTGTTTTTT.

This clone was seen once. The chain recombines TRBV19 with TRBJ2-1; 7 bases match TRBD1. J lost 7 bases, V lost 4 bases, and 7 bases had no gene match. CDR1 LNHDA and CDR2 SQIVND come from the germline V gene (reference sequence). This CDR3 is built from 14 residues. The CDR3 DNA is TGTGCCAGTAGTAGATCCCAACAGGGGAATGAGCAGTTCTTC. The encoded protein is CASSRSQQGNEQFF.

This chain joins TRBV7-9 and TRBJ1-5, with 7 bases that match TRBD1. This CDR3 spans 14 amino acids. Trimming at V came to 5 bases and at J to 4 bases, leaving 5 bases not matched to a gene. Germline CDR1 is SEHNR and CDR2 is FQNEAQ (reference sequence). CDR3 sequence reads: CASSEGQKNQPQHF. The CDR3 nucleotides are TGTGCCAGCAGCGAGGGACAGAAGAATCAGCCCCAGCATTTT. Full variable domain (missing parts from reference TRBV7-9 and TRBJ1-5): DTGVSQNPRHKITKRGQNVTFRCDPISEHNRLYWYRQTLGQGPEFLTYFQNEAQLEKSRLLSDRFSAERPKGSFSTLEIQRTEQGDSAMYLCASSEGQKNQPQHFGDGTRLSIL.

This chain uses TRBV7-2 with TRBJ2-5; the D is unclear. Trimming left V 3 bases short and J 3 bases short, with 5 bases between. This CDR3 is 12 amino acids long. In germline, CDR1 is SGHTA, CDR2 FQGNSA. The DNA of the CDR3 is TGTGCCAGCAGCTTGCAGAAAGAGACCCAGTACTTC. Protein product: CASSLQKETQYF.

This CDR3 is CASSLKVGYEQYF. Written as DNA, the CDR3 is TGTGCCAGCAGCTTAAAAGTAGGATACGAGCAGTACTTC. The chain links TRBV11-2 to TRBJ2-7; D is ambiguous. V was cut by 2 bases and J by 4 bases, with 9 bases left in between. CDR1 and CDR2 from the germline V gene are SGHAT and FQNNGV. This CDR3 region has 13 residues.

The genes are TRBV7-9 and TRBJ2-5, with D uncertain. Germline loops: CDR1 SEHNR, CDR2 FQNEAQ (reference sequence). The V end was cut by 5 bases, the J end by 5 bases, with 30 bases between. There are 19 residues in the CDR3. The CDR3 region has the DNA TGTGCCAGCAGCATTAAAATTGACCAAATCGGTAGGGTTCGGGAGACCCAGTACTTC. Protein product: CASSIKIDQIGRVRETQYF.

V usage is TRBV19 and J usage is TRBJ1-5; 9 bases agree with TRBD1. V lost 7 bases and J lost 2; bases outside the gene matches: 18. CDR3 length: 19 amino acids. Germline CDR1 LNHDA, CDR2 SQIVND (reference sequence). CDR3 sequence (DNA): TGTGCCAGTATCCCGAGGGGGACAGGGACCCGAGGGCGCAATCAGCCCCAGCATTTT. It is translated as CASIPRGTGTRGRNQPQHF.

In this sample, this clone turned up a few times. The chain's CDR3 is CSARDTEAFF. The CDR3 coding sequence is TGCAGTGCCCGGGACACTGAAGCTTTCTTT. The chain is built from TRBV20-1 and TRBJ1-1, with D unresolved. Germline V gene lookup returns CDR1 DFQATT and CDR2 SNEGSKA (reference sequence). V was cut by 6 bases and J by 3 bases, with 5 bases left in between. The CDR3 runs to 10 residues.

The chain recombines TRBV7-9 with TRBJ2-2, with 8 bases fitting TRBD1. There are 14 residues in the CDR3. V was pared by 5 bases and J by 9 bases, with 8 bases of the junction left unmatched. Germline CDR1 is SEHNR and CDR2 is FQNEAQ (reference sequence). The CDR3 DNA reads TGTGCCAGCAGCGATCAAGCAGGGGGCCGGGAGCTGTTTTTT. Protein sequence: CASSDQAGGRELFF.

This chain connects TRBV6-1 to TRBJ1-2; the D is unclear. V was cut by 6 bases and J by 0 bases, with 11 bases left in between. CDR3 length equals 14 residues. CDR1 is MNHNS and CDR2 is SASEGT in the germline V gene. DNA for the CDR3: TGTGCCAGCAGCCCGGACCCACCTAACTATGGCTACACCTTC. It specifies CASSPDPPNYGYTF.

This sequence joins TRBV15 and TRBJ2-7, with D perhaps matching TRBD1 or TRBD2 (5 bases each). Germline V gives CDR1 LNHNV, CDR2 YYDKDF (reference sequence). The CDR3 contains 15 residues. V was shortened by 0 bases and J by 2 bases, with 11 bases between the two germline ends. In DNA, the CDR3 is TGTGCCACCAGCAGAGATCCGGGGCCGACCTACGAGCAGTACTTC. Translation: CATSRDPGPTYEQYF.

V gene TRBV5-1 combines with J gene TRBJ1-2; D might be TRBD1 (5 bases). The CDR3 is made up of 13 amino acids. Germline V gene sequence: CDR1 SGHRS, CDR2 YFSETQ. The germline V and J ends were trimmed by 4 bases and 3 bases, with 10 bases remaining between them. The CDR3 DNA reads TGCGCCAGCAGCCCTAGAGGGGACTATGGCTACACCTTC. Protein: CASSPRGDYGYTF.